This is a list of T cell receptor beta chains from one sample in a study of shared T cell receptors in the human thymus. TCRdb's table, derived via immunoSEQ multiplex PCR, lists solely in-frame clones and lacks some. Among approximately 580,000 clones listed, 70% to 80% were seen once. This same sample was also part of a study on human thymus T cells.

The sample consisted of thymocytes. The receptors derive from a boy younger than two with a congenital heart defect. The CDR3 runs from the conserved cysteine through the conserved F or W. A D gene is named only where the DNA matches it firmly. A clone size is listed for some rows: how often the clone was seen (once, few, many), or a class if it is expanded.

d_call: TRBD1
j_call: TRBJ2-7
v_call: TRBV6-5
clone_size: -
cdr3_nt: TGTGCCAGCAGTGCCCTCACGACAGGGCTCGAGCAGTACTTC
cdr3_aa: CASSALTTGLEQYF

d_call: -
j_call: TRBJ2-1
v_call: TRBV10-2
clone_size: -
cdr3_nt: TGCGCCAGCAGTGTCCGGCTAGCGAGTTCCTACAATGAGCAGTTCTTC
cdr3_aa: CASSVRLASSYNEQFF

d_call: -
j_call: TRBJ2-2
v_call: TRBV6-6
clone_size: -
cdr3_nt: TGTGCCAGCAGTTACCTACAGGCCCTGAACACCGGGGAGCTGTTTTTT
cdr3_aa: CASSYLQALNTGELFF

d_call: TRBD2
j_call: TRBJ2-7
v_call: TRBV5-4
clone_size: few
cdr3_nt: TGTGCCAGCAGCTTGGGAGCTAGCGGGAGTTACGAGCAGTACTTC
cdr3_aa: CASSLGASGSYEQYF

d_call: TRBD2
j_call: TRBJ2-1
v_call: TRBV4-3
clone_size: -
cdr3_nt: TGCGCCAGCAGCCAAGGACTAGCGGGAGGGAATGAGCAGTTCTTC
cdr3_aa: CASSQGLAGGNEQFF

d_call: TRBD1
j_call: TRBJ1-2
v_call: TRBV29-1
clone_size: -
cdr3_nt: TGCAGTGGGGGCGGACAGGGGGCTGATGGCTACACCTTC
cdr3_aa: CSGGGQGADGYTF

d_call: -
j_call: TRBJ2-7
v_call: TRBV30
clone_size: -
cdr3_nt: TGTGCCTGGAGCCCCGATGGGGGGGCCGACTCCTACGAGCAGTACTTC
cdr3_aa: CAWSPDGGADSYEQYF

d_call: -
j_call: TRBJ1-2
v_call: TRBV4-3
clone_size: -
cdr3_nt: TGCGCCAGCAGCCAAGATCTTTACCGGGGGTATGGCTACACCTTC
cdr3_aa: CASSQDLYRGYGYTF

d_call: -
j_call: TRBJ2-7
v_call: TRBV4-1
clone_size: -
cdr3_nt: TGCGCCAGCAGCCAAGAGGCCGGGAGTAGCGACGAGCAGTACTTC
cdr3_aa: CASSQEAGSSDEQYF

d_call: TRBD1
j_call: TRBJ2-2
v_call: TRBV15
clone_size: -
cdr3_nt: TGTGCCACCAGCCCCGGGGGACAGGGAAACACCGGGGAGCTGTTTTTT
cdr3_aa: CATSPGGQGNTGELFF

d_call: -
j_call: TRBJ2-1
v_call: TRBV7-9
clone_size: -
cdr3_nt: TGTGCCAGCACCCCGAGGGCCCGGGCCAGCAATGAGCAGTTCTTC
cdr3_aa: CASTPRARASNEQFF

d_call: TRBD1
j_call: TRBJ1-1
v_call: TRBV11-3
clone_size: few
cdr3_nt: TGTGCCAGCAGCTTAGGCAACCGGGACAGGGACACTGAAGCTTTCTTT
cdr3_aa: CASSLGNRDRDTEAFF

d_call: -
j_call: TRBJ2-7
v_call: TRBV25-1
clone_size: -
cdr3_nt: TGTGCCAGCAGTGAATATATGTCCCCCGAGCAGTACTTC
cdr3_aa: CASSEYMSPEQYF

d_call: TRBD2
j_call: TRBJ2-3
v_call: TRBV5-4
clone_size: -
cdr3_nt: TGTGCCAGCATGAATGACGTACTAGCGGCATCGTCTAGCACAGATACGCAGTATTTT
cdr3_aa: CASMNDVLAASSSTDTQYF

d_call: -
j_call: TRBJ2-2
v_call: TRBV4-2
clone_size: -
cdr3_nt: TGTGCCAGCAGCCAACGACACAGGGCATCTCGAAAGACCGGGGAGCTGTTTTTT
cdr3_aa: CASSQRHRASRKTGELFF

d_call: -
j_call: TRBJ1-5
v_call: TRBV19
clone_size: once
cdr3_nt: TGTGCCAGTGCCGCCGGGAGGAGCAATCAGCCCCAGCATTTT
cdr3_aa: CASAAGRSNQPQHF

d_call: TRBD2
j_call: TRBJ2-1
v_call: TRBV4-2
clone_size: -
cdr3_nt: TGTGCCAGCAGCCGCCCCGGGACTAGCGGGAGTGGGGTTAACAATGAGCAGTTCTTC
cdr3_aa: CASSRPGTSGSGVNNEQFF

d_call: -
j_call: TRBJ2-3
v_call: TRBV5-1
clone_size: -
cdr3_nt: TGCGCCAGCACCAGGGACTCTTCCACAGATACGCAGTATTTT
cdr3_aa: CASTRDSSTDTQYF

d_call: TRBD2
j_call: TRBJ2-7
v_call: TRBV27
clone_size: -
cdr3_nt: TGTGCCAGCAGCCCTGGACTAGCGGGGGCCTACGAGCAGTACTTC
cdr3_aa: CASSPGLAGAYEQYF

d_call: TRBD1
j_call: TRBJ2-5
v_call: TRBV6-5
clone_size: -
cdr3_nt: TGTGCCAGCACCCAAGACAGGGGGCAGCAAGAGACCCAGTACTTC
cdr3_aa: CASTQDRGQQETQYF

d_call: -
j_call: TRBJ2-1
v_call: TRBV11-2
clone_size: -
cdr3_nt: TGTGCCAGCAGCCTAAAGGACTATAAGGCCCACAATGAGCAGTTCTTC
cdr3_aa: CASSLKDYKAHNEQFF

d_call: -
j_call: TRBJ1-4
v_call: TRBV5-1
clone_size: -
cdr3_nt: TGCGCCAGCAGCGAATACAGGACAACTAATGAAAAACTGTTTTTT
cdr3_aa: CASSEYRTTNEKLFF

d_call: TRBD2
j_call: TRBJ2-7
v_call: TRBV4-3
clone_size: -
cdr3_nt: TGCGCCAGCAGCCAAGATCCCCCTTGGACTAGCGGGGACTTGGAGCAGTACTTC
cdr3_aa: CASSQDPPWTSGDLEQYF

d_call: -
j_call: TRBJ1-2
v_call: TRBV27
clone_size: -
cdr3_nt: TGTGCCAGCAGTTTATATGGCAGGGTGTCTAACTATGGCTACACCTTC
cdr3_aa: CASSLYGRVSNYGYTF

d_call: -
j_call: TRBJ2-2
v_call: TRBV4-3
clone_size: -
cdr3_nt: TGCGCCAGCAGCCACAACATAAGACTTCAACCAAACGGCGGGGAGCTGTTTTTT
cdr3_aa: CASSHNIRLQPNGGELFF

d_call: TRBD1
j_call: TRBJ2-5
v_call: TRBV29-1
clone_size: -
cdr3_nt: TGCAGCGTGGAACAATACACGGGACAGCAAGAGACCCAGTACTTC
cdr3_aa: CSVEQYTGQQETQYF

d_call: -
j_call: TRBJ1-1
v_call: TRBV10-3
clone_size: -
cdr3_nt: TGTGCCATCAGTGAGCGGGTTGAAGCTTTCTTT
cdr3_aa: CAISERVEAFF

d_call: -
j_call: TRBJ2-7
v_call: TRBV11-3
clone_size: -
cdr3_nt: TGTGCCAGCAGCTCGCCAGGAGGGGCCCCGGGTGTCTACGAGCAGTACTTC
cdr3_aa: CASSSPGGAPGVYEQYF

d_call: -
j_call: TRBJ2-3
v_call: TRBV30
clone_size: -
cdr3_nt: TGTGCCTGGAGTGTAGAACAGGACACAGATACGCAGTATTTT
cdr3_aa: CAWSVEQDTDTQYF

d_call: TRBD2
j_call: TRBJ2-1
v_call: TRBV6-6
clone_size: -
cdr3_nt: TGTGCCAGCAGAAAAAAGAGCGGGAGGGGCAATGAGCAGTTCTTC
cdr3_aa: CASRKKSGRGNEQFF

d_call: -
j_call: TRBJ2-1
v_call: TRBV2
clone_size: -
cdr3_nt: TGTGCCAGCAGTGGGACGCTCCTGCGGGATGGGGGCAATGAGCAGTTCTTC
cdr3_aa: CASSGTLLRDGGNEQFF

d_call: -
j_call: TRBJ1-4
v_call: TRBV4-1
clone_size: -
cdr3_nt: TGCGCCAGCAGCCAAGATACAGGAAATCCCGAAAAACTGTTTTTT
cdr3_aa: CASSQDTGNPEKLFF

d_call: TRBD2
j_call: TRBJ2-1
v_call: TRBV25-1
clone_size: few
cdr3_nt: TGTGCCAGCAGTGGGTTACTAGCGGGAGGATACAATGAGCAGTTCTTC
cdr3_aa: CASSGLLAGGYNEQFF

d_call: TRBD1
j_call: TRBJ1-2
v_call: TRBV27
clone_size: once
cdr3_nt: TGTGCCAGCCATAAAGCAGGGGGGTCAGTTTATGGCTACACCTTC
cdr3_aa: CASHKAGGSVYGYTF

d_call: -
j_call: TRBJ2-1
v_call: TRBV7-2
clone_size: -
cdr3_nt: TGTGCCAGCAGCTCACAGGGAAGCAGGAGTCCCCACAATGAGCAGTTCTTC
cdr3_aa: CASSSQGSRSPHNEQFF

d_call: TRBD2
j_call: TRBJ2-3
v_call: TRBV14
clone_size: few
cdr3_nt: TGTGCCAGCAGCCAAGGGGGTAGCGGGAGGGCCACAGATACGCAGTATTTT
cdr3_aa: CASSQGGSGRATDTQYF

d_call: TRBD2
j_call: TRBJ2-7
v_call: TRBV5-1
clone_size: once
cdr3_nt: TGCGCCAGCAGCTTGGGCGGGAGGGCCACCTACGAGCAGTACTTC
cdr3_aa: CASSLGGRATYEQYF

d_call: -
j_call: TRBJ1-5
v_call: TRBV23-1
clone_size: -
cdr3_nt: TGCGCCAGCAGTCAAAGTTGGCAACAACCCCAGCATTTT
cdr3_aa: CASSQSWQQPQHF

d_call: TRBD2
j_call: TRBJ2-1
v_call: TRBV30
clone_size: -
cdr3_nt: TGTGCCTGGAGCGTCTCGGGACTAGCGGGAGCGCAACCCAATGAGCAGTTCTTC
cdr3_aa: CAWSVSGLAGAQPNEQFF

d_call: -
j_call: TRBJ2-7
v_call: TRBV11-3
clone_size: -
cdr3_nt: TGTGCCAGCAGCTTCCCTATAGCGGCCTCCTACGAGCAGTACTTC
cdr3_aa: CASSFPIAASYEQYF

d_call: -
j_call: TRBJ1-1
v_call: TRBV15
clone_size: once
cdr3_nt: TGTGCCACCAGCAGACCCCCCGGGGGGCGGGACACTGAAGCTTTCTTT
cdr3_aa: CATSRPPGGRDTEAFF

d_call: -
j_call: TRBJ2-5
v_call: TRBV30
clone_size: -
cdr3_nt: TGTGCCTGGAGTGCAAGCCCCAGGGTACAAGAGACCCAGTACTTC
cdr3_aa: CAWSASPRVQETQYF

d_call: -
j_call: TRBJ2-5
v_call: TRBV5-8
clone_size: -
cdr3_nt: TGTGCCAGCAGCCCGACCGGGACACCAAATTTGGAGACCCAGTACTTC
cdr3_aa: CASSPTGTPNLETQYF

d_call: -
j_call: TRBJ2-3
v_call: TRBV9
clone_size: -
cdr3_nt: TGTGCCAGCAGCCCCCCCTTCGAGAGGACAGATACGCAGTATTTT
cdr3_aa: CASSPPFERTDTQYF

d_call: TRBD2
j_call: TRBJ2-2
v_call: TRBV27
clone_size: -
cdr3_nt: TGTGCCAGCAGTGTTAGCGGGAGGGCGGGCGGGGAGCTGTTTTTT
cdr3_aa: CASSVSGRAGGELFF

d_call: TRBD2
j_call: TRBJ2-3
v_call: TRBV5-5
clone_size: -
cdr3_nt: TGTGCCAGCAGCCCGGGGGGGGGTACGCAGTATTTT
cdr3_aa: CASSPGGGTQYF

d_call: -
j_call: TRBJ2-3
v_call: TRBV5-1
clone_size: -
cdr3_nt: TGCGCCAGCAGCTTGTTTCCTTTGGATACGCAGTATTTT
cdr3_aa: CASSLFPLDTQYF